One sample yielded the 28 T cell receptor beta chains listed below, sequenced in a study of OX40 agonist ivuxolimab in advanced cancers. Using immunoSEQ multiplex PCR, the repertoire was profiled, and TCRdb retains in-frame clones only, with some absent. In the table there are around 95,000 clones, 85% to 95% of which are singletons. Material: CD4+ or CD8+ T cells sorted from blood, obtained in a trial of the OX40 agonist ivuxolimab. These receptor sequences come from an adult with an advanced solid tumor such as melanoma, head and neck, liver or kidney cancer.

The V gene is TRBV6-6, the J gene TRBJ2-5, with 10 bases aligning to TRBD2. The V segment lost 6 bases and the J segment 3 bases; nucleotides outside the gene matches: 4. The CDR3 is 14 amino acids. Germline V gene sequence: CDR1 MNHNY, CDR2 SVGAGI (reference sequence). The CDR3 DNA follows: TGTGCCAGCAGGGCGGGACTAGCGAAAGAGACCCAGTACTTC. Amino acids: CASRAGLAKETQYF.

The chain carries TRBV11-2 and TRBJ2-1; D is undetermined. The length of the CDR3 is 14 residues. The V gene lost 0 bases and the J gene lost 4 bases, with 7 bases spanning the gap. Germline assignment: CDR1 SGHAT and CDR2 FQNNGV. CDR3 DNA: TGTGCCAGCAGCTTAGATCAAAGGTACAATGAGCAGTTCTTC. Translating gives CASSLDQRYNEQFF.

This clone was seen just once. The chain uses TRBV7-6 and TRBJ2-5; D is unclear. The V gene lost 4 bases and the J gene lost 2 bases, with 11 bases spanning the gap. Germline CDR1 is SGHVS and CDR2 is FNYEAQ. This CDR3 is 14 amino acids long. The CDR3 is CASSSGTGQETQYF. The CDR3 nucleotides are TGTGCCAGCAGCTCTGGCACTGGTCAAGAGACCCAGTACTTC.

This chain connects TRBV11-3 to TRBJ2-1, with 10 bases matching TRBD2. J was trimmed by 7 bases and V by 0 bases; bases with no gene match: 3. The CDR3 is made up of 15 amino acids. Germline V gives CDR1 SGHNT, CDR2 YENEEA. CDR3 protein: CASSLDGLAVNEQFF. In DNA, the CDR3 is TGTGCCAGCAGCTTAGACGGACTAGCGGTTAATGAGCAGTTCTTC.

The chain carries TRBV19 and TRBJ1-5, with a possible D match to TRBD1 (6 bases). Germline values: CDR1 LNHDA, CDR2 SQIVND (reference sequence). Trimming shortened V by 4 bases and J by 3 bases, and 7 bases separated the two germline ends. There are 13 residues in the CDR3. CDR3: CASSRTVNQPQHF. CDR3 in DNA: TGTGCCAGTAGTAGGACAGTCAATCAGCCCCAGCATTTT.

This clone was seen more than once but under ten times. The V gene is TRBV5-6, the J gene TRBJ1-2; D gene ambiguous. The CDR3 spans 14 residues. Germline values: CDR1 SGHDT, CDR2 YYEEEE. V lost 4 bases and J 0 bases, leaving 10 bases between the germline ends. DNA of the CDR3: TGTGCCAGCAGCGCGGGCCTAGCTAACTATGGCTACACCTTC. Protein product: CASSAGLANYGYTF.

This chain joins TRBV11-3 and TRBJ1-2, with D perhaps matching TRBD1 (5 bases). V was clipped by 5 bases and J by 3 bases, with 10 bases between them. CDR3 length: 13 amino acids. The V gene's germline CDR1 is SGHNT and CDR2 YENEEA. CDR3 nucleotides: TGTGCCAGCAGCCCGGGGGGGGACTATGGCTACACCTTC. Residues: CASSPGGDYGYTF.

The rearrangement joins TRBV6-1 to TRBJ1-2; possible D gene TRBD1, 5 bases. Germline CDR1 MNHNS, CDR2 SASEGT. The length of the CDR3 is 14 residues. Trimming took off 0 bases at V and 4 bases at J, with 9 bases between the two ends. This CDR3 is CASSEAGDFYGYTF. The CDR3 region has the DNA TGTGCCAGCAGTGAAGCGGGGGATTTCTATGGCTACACCTTC.

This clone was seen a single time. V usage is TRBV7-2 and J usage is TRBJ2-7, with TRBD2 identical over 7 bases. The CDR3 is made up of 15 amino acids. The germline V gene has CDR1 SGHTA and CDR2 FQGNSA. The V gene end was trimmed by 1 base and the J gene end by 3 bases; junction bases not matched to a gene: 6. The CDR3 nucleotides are TGTGCCAGCAGCTTAGAGGCGGGAGAGAGCTACGAGCAGTACTTC. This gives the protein CASSLEAGESYEQYF.

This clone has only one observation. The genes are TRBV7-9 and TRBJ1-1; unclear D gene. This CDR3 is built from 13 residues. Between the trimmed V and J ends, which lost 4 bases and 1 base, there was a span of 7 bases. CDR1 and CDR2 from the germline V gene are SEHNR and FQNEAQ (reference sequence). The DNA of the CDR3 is TGTGCCAGCAGCTGGGATACGAACACTGAAGCTTTCTTT. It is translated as CASSWDTNTEAFF.

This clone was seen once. The CDR3: CASRPARGRKGETQYF. Written as DNA, the CDR3 is TGTGCCAGCAGACCAGCCAGGGGGCGCAAAGGGGAGACCCAGTACTTC. The chain couples TRBV28 to TRBJ2-5; TRBD1 agrees at 8 bases. V lost 6 bases to trimming and J lost 5 bases; unmatched junction nucleotides: 14. The CDR3 spans 16 residues. CDR1 and CDR2 from the germline V gene are MDHEN and SYDVKM. Drawing the rest from reference TRBV28 and TRBJ2-5, the complete variable domain is DVKVTQSSRYLVKRTGEKVFLECVQDMDHENMFWYRQDPGLGLRLIYFSYDVKMKEKGDIPEGYSVSREKKERFSLILESASTNQTSMYLCASRPARGRKGETQYFGPGTRLLVL.

The CDR3 region has the DNA TGTGCCAGCGGGCCCCGGGGACAGGGGGACTATGGCTACACCTTC. Translation gives CASGPRGQGDYGYTF. This chain joins TRBV5-8 and TRBJ1-2; 11 bases align to TRBD1. The CDR3 covers 15 residues. V gave up 7 bases and J gave up 3 bases; unmatched junction bases: 8. Germline V gene lookup returns CDR1 SGHTS and CDR2 YDEGEE.

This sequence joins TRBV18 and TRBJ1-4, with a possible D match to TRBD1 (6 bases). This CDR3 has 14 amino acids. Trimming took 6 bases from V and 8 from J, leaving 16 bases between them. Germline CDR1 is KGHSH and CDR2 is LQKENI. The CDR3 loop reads CASSPTTGKEKLFF. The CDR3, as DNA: TGTGCCAGCTCTCCTACTACAGGGAAAGAAAAACTGTTTTTT.

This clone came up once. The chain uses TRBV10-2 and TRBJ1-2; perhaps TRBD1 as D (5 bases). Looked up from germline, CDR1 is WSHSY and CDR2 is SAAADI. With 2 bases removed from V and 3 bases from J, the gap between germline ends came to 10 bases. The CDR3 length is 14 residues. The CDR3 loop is CASSERGVDYGYTF. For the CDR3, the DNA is TGCGCCAGCAGTGAGAGAGGGGTCGACTATGGCTACACCTTC.

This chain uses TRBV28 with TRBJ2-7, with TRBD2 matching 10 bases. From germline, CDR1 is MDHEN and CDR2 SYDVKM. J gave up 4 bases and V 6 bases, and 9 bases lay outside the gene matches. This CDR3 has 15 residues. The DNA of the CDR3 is TGTGCCAGCAGACCCGAACTAGCGGGGTCGTACGAGCAGTACTTC. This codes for CASRPELAGSYEQYF.

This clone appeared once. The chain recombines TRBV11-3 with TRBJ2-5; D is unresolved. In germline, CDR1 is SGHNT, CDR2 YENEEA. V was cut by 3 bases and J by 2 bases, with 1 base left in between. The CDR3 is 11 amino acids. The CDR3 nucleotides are TGTGCCAGCAGCTTGCAAGAGACCCAGTACTTC. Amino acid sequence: CASSLQETQYF.

The CDR3 nucleotides are TGTGCCAGCAGCTCCCCGCATGATGACTACGAGCAGTACTTC. Translated: CASSSPHDDYEQYF. This chain connects TRBV5-4 to TRBJ2-7; D ambiguous. In germline, CDR1 is SGHNT, CDR2 YYREEE (reference sequence). The V gene lost 3 bases and the J gene lost 3 bases, with 13 bases spanning the gap. This CDR3 has 14 residues.

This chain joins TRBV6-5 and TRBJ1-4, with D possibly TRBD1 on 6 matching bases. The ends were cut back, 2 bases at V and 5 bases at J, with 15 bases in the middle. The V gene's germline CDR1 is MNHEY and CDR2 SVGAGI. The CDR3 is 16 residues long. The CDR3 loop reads CASSYTFTGANEKLFF. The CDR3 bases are TGTGCCAGCAGTTACACGTTCACGGGGGCGAATGAAAAACTGTTTTTT.

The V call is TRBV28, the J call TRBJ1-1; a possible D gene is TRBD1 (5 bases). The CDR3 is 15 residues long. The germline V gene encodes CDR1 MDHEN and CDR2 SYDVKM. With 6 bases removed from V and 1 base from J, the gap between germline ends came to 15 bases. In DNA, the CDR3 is TGTGCCAGCAGCTCCTATCCCGGACAGAACACTGAAGCTTTCTTT. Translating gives CASSSYPGQNTEAFF.

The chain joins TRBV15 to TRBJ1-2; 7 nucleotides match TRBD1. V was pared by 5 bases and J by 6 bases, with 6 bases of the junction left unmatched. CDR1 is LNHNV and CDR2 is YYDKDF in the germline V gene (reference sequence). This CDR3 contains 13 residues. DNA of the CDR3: TGTGCCACCAGCGGTAGACAGGGCCATGGCTACACCTTC. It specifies CATSGRQGHGYTF. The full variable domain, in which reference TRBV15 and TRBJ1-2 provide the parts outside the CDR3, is DAMVIQNPRYQVTQFGKPVTLSCSQTLNHNVMYWYQQKSSQAPKLLFHYYDKDFNNEADTPDNFQSRRPNTSFCFLDIRSPGLGDTAMYLCATSGRQGHGYTFGSGTRLTVV.

The CDR3 sequence is CASSLISAAGTIYF. The CDR3 region has the DNA TGTGCCAGCAGCTTAATCTCGGCGGCGGGGACCATATATTTT. The gene calls are TRBV7-9 and TRBJ1-3; D not resolved. The CDR3 has 14 amino acids. Trimming shortened V by 2 bases and J by 10 bases, and 15 bases separated the two germline ends. Germline-derived CDR1 and CDR2 are SEHNR and FQNEAQ (reference sequence).

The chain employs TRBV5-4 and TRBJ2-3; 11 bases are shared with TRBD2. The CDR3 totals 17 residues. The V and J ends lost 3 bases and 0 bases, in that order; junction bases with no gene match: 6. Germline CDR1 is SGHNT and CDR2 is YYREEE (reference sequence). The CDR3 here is CASSSGLAGTSTDTQYF. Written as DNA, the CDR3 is TGTGCCAGCAGCTCTGGACTAGCGGGCACCAGCACAGATACGCAGTATTTT.

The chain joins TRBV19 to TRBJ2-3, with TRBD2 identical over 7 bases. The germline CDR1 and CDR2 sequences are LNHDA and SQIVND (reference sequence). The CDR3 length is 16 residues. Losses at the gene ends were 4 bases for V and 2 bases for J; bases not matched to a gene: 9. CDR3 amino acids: CASSNQAGLLTDTQYF. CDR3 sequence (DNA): TGTGCCAGTAGTAACCAAGCGGGACTCCTCACAGATACGCAGTATTTT. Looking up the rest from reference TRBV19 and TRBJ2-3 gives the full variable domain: DGGITQSPKYLFRKEGQNVTLSCEQNLNHDAMYWYRQDPGQGLRLIYYSQIVNDFQKGDIAEGYSVSREKKESFPLTVTSAQKNPTAFYLCASSNQAGLLTDTQYFGPGTRLTVL.

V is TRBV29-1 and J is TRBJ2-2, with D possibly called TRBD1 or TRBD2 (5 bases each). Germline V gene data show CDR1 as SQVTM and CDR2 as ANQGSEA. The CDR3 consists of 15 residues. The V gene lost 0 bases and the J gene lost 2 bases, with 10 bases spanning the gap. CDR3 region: CSVEEGRVNTGELFF. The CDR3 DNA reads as TGCAGCGTTGAAGAGGGACGCGTAAACACCGGGGAGCTGTTTTTT.

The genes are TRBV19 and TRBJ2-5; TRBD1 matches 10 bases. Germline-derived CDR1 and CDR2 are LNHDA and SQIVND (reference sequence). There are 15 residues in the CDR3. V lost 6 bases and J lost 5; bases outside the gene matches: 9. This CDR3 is CASSRGQGIAETQYF. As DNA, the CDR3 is TGTGCCAGTAGCAGGGGACAGGGGATTGCGGAGACCCAGTACTTC.

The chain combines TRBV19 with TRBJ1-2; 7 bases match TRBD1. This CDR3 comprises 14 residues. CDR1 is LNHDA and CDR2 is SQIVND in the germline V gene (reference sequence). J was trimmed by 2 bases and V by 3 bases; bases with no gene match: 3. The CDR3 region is CASSIPGQNYGYTF. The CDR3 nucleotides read TGTGCCAGTAGTATCCCGGGACAGAACTATGGCTACACCTTC.

The CDR3 region is CASSQDKRLSGANVLTF. The CDR3 region has the DNA TGTGCCAGCAGCCAGGATAAGCGGCTCTCTGGGGCCAACGTCCTGACTTTC. V gene TRBV14 combines with J gene TRBJ2-6; a weak D match, TRBD2 (5 bases). From germline, CDR1 is SGHDN and CDR2 FVKESK. The CDR3 is 17 residues long. The germline V and J ends were trimmed by 3 bases and 0 bases, with 12 bases remaining between them.

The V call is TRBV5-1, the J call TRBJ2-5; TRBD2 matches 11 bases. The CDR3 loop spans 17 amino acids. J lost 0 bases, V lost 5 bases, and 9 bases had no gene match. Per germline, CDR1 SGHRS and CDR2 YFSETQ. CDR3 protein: CASSSTWTSGYQETQYF. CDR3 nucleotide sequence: TGCGCCAGCAGTTCCACCTGGACTAGCGGGTACCAAGAGACCCAGTACTTC.